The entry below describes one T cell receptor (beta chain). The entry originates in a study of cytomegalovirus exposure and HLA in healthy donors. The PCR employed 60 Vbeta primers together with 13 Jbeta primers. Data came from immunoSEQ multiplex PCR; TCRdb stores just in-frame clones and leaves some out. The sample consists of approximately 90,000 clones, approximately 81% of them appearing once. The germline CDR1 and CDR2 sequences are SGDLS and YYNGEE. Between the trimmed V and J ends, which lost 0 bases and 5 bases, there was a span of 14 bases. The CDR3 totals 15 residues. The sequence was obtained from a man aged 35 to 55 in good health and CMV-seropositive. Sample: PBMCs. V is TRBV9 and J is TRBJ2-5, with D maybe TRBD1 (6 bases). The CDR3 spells CASSVATGSGETQYF. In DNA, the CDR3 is TGTGCCAGCAGCGTAGCTACAGGGAGTGGGGAGACCCAGTACTTC.